These 10 T cell receptor beta chains share one sample of origin, sequenced in a study of blood T cell repertoires in COVID-19. Some clones are missing from TCRdb's copy, which holds only in-frame ones; the method was immunoSEQ multiplex PCR. The table has approximately 230,000 clones, roughly 80% seen once. Material: peripheral blood. These receptor sequences come from a man older than 75 with acute or convalescent COVID-19.

V is TRBV14 and J is TRBJ1-2; D ambiguous. The germline CDR1 and CDR2 sequences are SGHDN and FVKESK. The CDR3 has 16 residues. Trimming removed 0 bases at V and 4 bases at J, with 15 bases between. This chain's CDR3 is CASSQDPIARVYGYTF. CDR3 coding DNA: TGTGCCAGCAGCCAAGACCCCATAGCACGGGTCTATGGCTACACCTTC.

CDR3: CASSVDRGIHEQYF. For the CDR3, the DNA is TGCGCCAGCAGCGTCGACAGGGGAATCCACGAGCAGTACTTC. The chain carries TRBV5-1 and TRBJ2-7; TRBD1 agrees at 8 bases. Looked up from germline, CDR1 is SGHRS and CDR2 is YFSETQ. This CDR3 is built from 14 residues. The J segment lost 5 bases and the V segment lost 4 bases, leaving 8 bases of the junction unmatched. Full variable domain (remainder filled in from reference TRBV5-1 and TRBJ2-7): KAGVTQTPRYLIKTRGQQVTLSCSPISGHRSVSWYQQTPGQGLQFLFEYFSETQRNKGNFPGRFSGRQFSNSRSEMNVSTLELGDSALYLCASSVDRGIHEQYFGPGTRLTVT.

The chain is built from TRBV3-1 (or the pseudogene TRBV3-2) and TRBJ1-1; TRBD1 agrees at 7 bases. With V trimmed by 5 bases and J by 4 bases, 25 bases remained unmatched. Looked up from germline, CDR1 is LGHDT and CDR2 is YNNKEL (reference sequence). CDR3 length equals 20 residues. The CDR3 loop is CASSFRLTPAGGTLSTEAFF. The CDR3 DNA reads as TGTGCCAGCAGCTTCCGCTTAACTCCGGCAGGGGGGACCTTGAGCACTGAAGCTTTCTTT.

The chain couples TRBV18 to TRBJ2-4; tentatively, D is TRBD1 (5 bases). Trimming took off 0 bases at V and 0 bases at J, with 12 bases between the two ends. The length of the CDR3 is 17 residues. The V gene's germline CDR1 is KGHSH and CDR2 LQKENI. DNA for the CDR3: TGTGCCAGCTCACCACCGAGCAGGGCTATAGCCAAAAACATTCAGTACTTC. This sequence encodes CASSPPSRAIAKNIQYF.

The CDR3 loop is CAISESGGKAYEQYF. The CDR3, as DNA: TGTGCCATCAGTGAGTCGGGCGGGAAGGCCTACGAGCAGTACTTC. V usage is TRBV10-3 and J usage is TRBJ2-7, with D possibly being TRBD2 (6 bases). With 0 bases removed from V and 2 bases from J, the gap between germline ends came to 11 bases. The CDR3 length is 15 residues. The germline CDR1 and CDR2 sequences are ENHRY and SYGVKD.

The rearrangement uses TRBV28 and TRBJ2-7; D may be TRBD1 (6 bases). Germline values: CDR1 MDHEN, CDR2 SYDVKM. Deletions cut 8 bases from V and 0 bases from J, with 14 bases between. This CDR3 is built from 14 residues. The CDR3 spells CASQRQAFSYEQYF. DNA of the CDR3: TGTGCCAGCCAGAGACAGGCCTTCTCCTACGAGCAGTACTTC.

The chain recombines TRBV6-5 with TRBJ2-7, with 9 positions matching TRBD1. The ends lost 4 bases at V and 3 bases at J; junction bases unmatched: 4. CDR3 length equals 14 residues. Germline CDR1 reads MNHEY; CDR2 reads SVGAGI. The CDR3 bases are TGTGCCAGCAGTTCCCGGGACAGGGACTACGAGCAGTACTTC. Translating it yields CASSSRDRDYEQYF.

The CDR3 is CASGGPTDTQYF. CDR3 in DNA: TGTGCCAGCGGGGGCCCGACAGATACGCAGTATTTT. The genes are TRBV6-6 and TRBJ2-3; the D gene is possibly TRBD1 (6 bases). The CDR3 sequence is 12 residues long. Germline V gives CDR1 MNHNY, CDR2 SVGAGI (reference sequence). The germline V and J ends were trimmed by 8 bases and 3 bases, with 9 bases remaining between them.

This chain connects TRBV27 to TRBJ2-3; D is possibly TRBD1 (5 bases). This CDR3 spans 17 amino acids. The V and J ends lost 2 bases and 1 base respectively, with 16 bases between them. The V gene's germline CDR1 is MNHEY and CDR2 SMNVEV (reference sequence). The CDR3 DNA sequence: TGTGCCAGCAGTTTAAAGCGTCTAGGCAGGGGCACAGATACGCAGTATTTT. This translates into CASSLKRLGRGTDTQYF.

The chain employs TRBV2 and TRBJ2-7, with 8 bases fitting TRBD2. In germline, CDR1 is SNHLY, CDR2 FYNNEI. This CDR3 has 14 residues. J was trimmed by 3 bases and V by 7 bases; bases with no gene match: 8. CDR3 residues: CASIPAGAFYEQYF. CDR3 coding DNA: TGTGCCAGCATTCCAGCGGGAGCCTTCTACGAGCAGTACTTC.